The 19 T cell receptor beta chains in this list originate from one sample, sequenced in a study of blood T cell repertoires in COVID-19. Here immunoSEQ multiplex PCR was the method, and the copy in TCRdb shows in-frame clones only, minus some. The table records tens of thousands of clones, around 83% of them present only once. The material sequenced was peripheral blood. These receptors all stem from a man aged 25 to 45 with COVID-19, enrolled during active disease.

The genes are TRBV5-8 and TRBJ1-5, with a possible D match to TRBD1 (5 bases). V was clipped by 7 bases and J by 0 bases, with 14 bases between them. Germline V gene data show CDR1 as SGHTS and CDR2 as YDEGEE. The CDR3 is 15 residues long. The CDR3 protein is CASSFGGYSNQPQHF. CDR3 nucleotides: TGTGCCAGCTCCTTTGGGGGGTATAGCAATCAGCCCCAGCATTTT.

This clone was observed a few times. The rearrangement joins TRBV2 to TRBJ1-5; D unresolved. Germline CDR1 SNHLY, CDR2 FYNNEI. There are 13 residues in the CDR3. Trimming removed 6 bases at V and 6 bases at J, with 12 bases between. CDR3 DNA: TGTGCCAGCAGCTCCGGGGAACCTCAGCCCCAGCATTTT. Encoded protein: CASSSGEPQPQHF. Full variable domain (rest looked up from reference TRBV2 and TRBJ1-5): EPEVTQTPSHQVTQMGQEVILRCVPISNHLYFYWYRQILGQKVEFLVSFYNNEISEKSEIFDDQFSVERPDGSNFTLKIRSTKLEDSAMYFCASSSGEPQPQHFGDGTRLSIL.

The chain is built from TRBV27 and TRBJ2-3; 8 bases are a match to TRBD2. CDR3 length equals 14 residues. J gave up 6 bases and V 7 bases, and 9 bases lay outside the gene matches. Looked up from germline, CDR1 is MNHEY and CDR2 is SMNVEV (reference sequence). CDR3 in amino acids: CASMRAGGADTQYF. CDR3 nucleotides: TGTGCCAGCATGAGGGCGGGGGGCGCGGATACGCAGTATTTT.

The V call is TRBV30, the J call TRBJ2-7; D is unresolved. This CDR3 is built from 12 residues. The V end was cut by 3 bases, the J end by 0 bases, with 6 bases between. The germline CDR1 and CDR2 sequences are GTSNPN and SVGIG (reference sequence). The CDR3: CAWRSSSYEQYF. The DNA of the CDR3 is TGTGCCTGGAGAAGTAGCTCCTACGAGCAGTACTTC.

V is TRBV27 and J is TRBJ2-1; 9 nucleotides align to TRBD1. V trimming: 6 bases; J trimming: 3 bases; junction bases outside the gene matches: 6. Germline CDR1 reads MNHEY; CDR2 reads SMNVEV (reference sequence). CDR3 length: 15 amino acids. As DNA, the CDR3 is TGTGCCAGCAGCCCCGGACAGGGGATCTACAATGAGCAGTTCTTC. The encoded protein is CASSPGQGIYNEQFF.

V and J are TRBV19 and TRBJ1-4; no definite D call. The CDR3 covers 15 residues. The V gene lost 4 bases and the J gene lost 0 bases, with 9 bases spanning the gap. Germline V gives CDR1 LNHDA, CDR2 SQIVND (reference sequence). The CDR3 spells CASSRLEPTNEKLFF. DNA of the CDR3: TGTGCCAGTAGTAGACTGGAGCCAACTAATGAAAAACTGTTTTTT.

CDR3 amino acids: CASSSGASYEQYF. The CDR3 nucleotides read TGTGCCAGCAGCTCAGGGGCCTCCTACGAGCAGTACTTC. The chain has TRBV11-1 and TRBJ2-7, with D tentatively TRBD1 (6 bases). V was trimmed by 4 bases and J by 0 bases, leaving 7 bases between them. Germline assignment: CDR1 SGHAT and CDR2 FQDESV (reference sequence). This CDR3 spans 13 amino acids.

The rearrangement uses TRBV3-1 (or the pseudogene TRBV3-2) and TRBJ1-2, with 10 nucleotides matching TRBD1. This CDR3 comprises 16 residues. The germline CDR1 and CDR2 sequences are LGHDT and YNNKEL (reference sequence). The V segment lost 4 bases and the J segment 4 bases; nucleotides outside the gene matches: 9. The CDR3 DNA sequence: TGTGCCAGCAGCCTTGGTCCCGGGACAGGGGTCTATGGCTACACCTTC. Protein product: CASSLGPGTGVYGYTF.

The chain links TRBV4-1 to TRBJ2-7; 7 positions agree with TRBD2. This CDR3 is 14 amino acids long. The V gene end was trimmed by 4 bases and the J gene end by 2 bases; junction bases not matched to a gene: 5. Germline CDR1 reads MGHRA; CDR2 reads YSYEKL. CDR3 amino acids: CASSPPGLTYEQYF. CDR3 in DNA: TGCGCCAGCAGCCCCCCGGGACTAACCTACGAGCAGTACTTC.

This sequence joins TRBV11-2 and TRBJ2-1, with TRBD1 matching over 10 bases. CDR1 and CDR2 (germline): SGHAT, FQNNGV. The CDR3 is 17 amino acids. With 3 bases clipped from V and 5 bases from J, the junction kept 10 bases outside the gene matches. CDR3 in amino acids: CASSFPQGQGPDNEQFF. Here the CDR3 DNA reads TGTGCCAGCAGCTTCCCCCAGGGACAGGGGCCGGACAATGAGCAGTTCTTC.

The table lists this clone with a few counts. J is TRBJ2-3 and V is TRBV20-1; 7 nucleotides align to TRBD1. The CDR3 extends over 16 amino acids. The ends lost 3 bases at V and 2 bases at J; junction bases unmatched: 11. The germline gives CDR1 DFQATT, CDR2 SNEGSKA (reference sequence). CDR3 sequence (DNA): TGCAGTGCTAGTGAGGGCAGGGACAGTCACACAGATACGCAGTATTTT. This translates into CSASEGRDSHTDTQYF.

The J gene is TRBJ1-2, the V gene TRBV5-4; the match to TRBD1 covers 8 bases. V lost 1 base and J lost 7; bases outside the gene matches: 3. CDR3 length: 13 residues. CDR1 and CDR2 (germline): SGHNT, YYREEE (reference sequence). The CDR3 DNA is TGTGCCAGCAGCTTGCAGGGGGCGCCTGGCTACACCTTC. This codes for CASSLQGAPGYTF.

The V gene is TRBV4-3, the J gene TRBJ1-4; maybe TRBD1 (6 bases). This CDR3 region has 15 residues. Germline V gives CDR1 LGHNA, CDR2 YSLEER. V lost 0 bases and J lost 5, with 10 bases in between. The CDR3 reads CASSQDRQANEKLFF. The CDR3 DNA sequence: TGCGCCAGCAGCCAAGATCGACAGGCAAATGAAAAACTGTTTTTT.

The chain has TRBV11-3 and TRBJ1-4; D gene unclear. CDR1 is SGHNT and CDR2 is YENEEA in the germline V gene. The V end was cut by 1 base, the J end by 0 bases, with 9 bases between. This CDR3 has 16 amino acids. CDR3 nucleotides: TGTGCCAGCAGCTTAGGATGGAGGGCAACTAATGAAAAACTGTTTTTT. Amino acid sequence: CASSLGWRATNEKLFF. The full variable domain, in which reference TRBV11-3 and TRBJ1-4 provide the parts outside the CDR3, is EAGVVQSPRYKIIEKKQPVAFWCNPISGHNTLYWYLQNLGQGPELLIRYENEEAVDDSQLPKDRFSAERLKGVDSTLKIQPAELGDSAVYLCASSLGWRATNEKLFFGSGTQLSVL.

The J gene is TRBJ2-7, the V gene TRBV4-3, with D perhaps matching TRBD1 (6 bases). The CDR3 loop spans 15 amino acids. Germline-derived CDR1 and CDR2 are LGHNA and YSLEER. The V and J ends lost 0 bases and 2 bases respectively, with 11 bases between them. CDR3 sequence: CASSQDAGATYEQYF. The CDR3 DNA sequence: TGCGCCAGCAGCCAAGATGCAGGGGCAACCTACGAGCAGTACTTC.

The sample holds a few counts of this clone. The V call is TRBV23-1, the J call TRBJ1-5; D unclear. TRBV23-1 is recorded as an ORF, its role being uncertain. This CDR3 is built from 19 residues. V was clipped by 7 bases and J by 0 bases, with 25 bases between them. CDR3 residues: CASTPKGVGIKNSNQPQHF. The CDR3 DNA reads as TGCGCCAGCACCCCAAAGGGAGTAGGGATAAAGAATAGCAATCAGCCCCAGCATTTT.

V is TRBV11-3 and J is TRBJ1-6; 9 nucleotides agree with TRBD1. With 3 bases clipped from V and 9 bases from J, the junction kept 6 bases outside the gene matches. The CDR3 has 15 amino acids. Germline-derived CDR1 and CDR2 are SGHNT and YENEEA. The CDR3 sequence: CASSFGQGRSSPLHF. The DNA of the CDR3 is TGTGCCAGCAGCTTTGGACAGGGGAGAAGTTCACCCCTCCACTTT.

The rearrangement uses TRBV28 and TRBJ2-7; the match to TRBD2 covers 8 bases. J gave up 0 bases and V 11 bases, and 9 bases lay outside the gene matches. The CDR3 has 14 residues. Germline V lookup: CDR1 MDHEN, CDR2 SYDVKM. The DNA of the CDR3 is TGTGCCTCTCGGGGGGGAGGCTACTCCTACGAGCAGTACTTC. This sequence encodes CASRGGGYSYEQYF.

This chain connects TRBV6-2 or TRBV6-3 to TRBJ1-2, with 9 bases that match TRBD1. The CDR3 is 16 residues long. V dropped 0 bases and J dropped 4; count of bases not matched to a gene: 6. From germline, CDR1 is MNHEY and CDR2 SVGEGT. Written as DNA, the CDR3 is TGTGCCAGCAGTTACTCCGGGACAGGGTTACTCTATGGCTACACCTTC. It is translated as CASSYSGTGLLYGYTF.